This paragraph reports one T cell receptor beta chain. The data derive from a study of blood T cell repertoires in COVID-19. About the study: Sites in the United States, Italy and Spain provided acute and convalescent COVID-19 samples. PBMCs, B-cell-depleted T cells, or T cells provided the cDNA or gDNA that made up the material.

The germline CDR1 and CDR2 sequences are SQVTM and ANQGSEA. The V segment lost 7 bases and the J segment 4 bases; nucleotides outside the gene matches: 7. The CDR3 spans 13 residues. TCRdb keeps only in-frame clones here, not all; method: immunoSEQ multiplex PCR. The data hold roughly 130,000 clones, with roughly 80% observed a single time. The V gene is TRBV29-1, the J gene TRBJ2-3, with TRBD1 matching over 8 bases. The sequenced sample was peripheral blood. The TCR comes from a woman in her twenties or thirties who had recovered from COVID-19. CDR3 nucleotides: TGCAGCGCCTGGACAGGGATGTCAGATACGCAGTATTTT. It is translated as CSAWTGMSDTQYF.